The 18 T cell receptor beta chains below all came from one sample that was sequenced in a study of blood T cell repertoires in COVID-19. TCRdb's table, derived via immunoSEQ multiplex PCR, lists solely in-frame clones and lacks some. Of a few hundred thousand clones in the sample, over 80% are singletons; the top ten hold 6% to 8%. The source material was peripheral blood. These receptors were collected from a woman between 45 and 65 years old with COVID-19, enrolled during active disease.

This chain links TRBV7-9 with TRBJ2-7; D unclear. The CDR3 runs to 15 residues. Germline-derived CDR1 and CDR2 are SEHNR and FQNEAQ (reference sequence). V shed 5 bases and J shed 2 bases, with 16 bases lying between them. The CDR3 nucleotides are TGTGCCAGCAGCCCTGATACAGTTAAAACCTACGAGCAGTACTTC. This translates into CASSPDTVKTYEQYF.

This chain uses TRBV6-1 with TRBJ2-2; 14 bases are a match to TRBD2. The CDR3 consists of 16 residues. Germline-derived CDR1 and CDR2 are MNHNS and SASEGT. With 4 bases clipped from V and 4 bases from J, the junction kept 2 bases outside the gene matches. The CDR3, as DNA: TGTGCCAGCAGTGGACTAGCGGGAGGGGGCACCGGGGAGCTGTTTTTT. This codes for CASSGLAGGGTGELFF.

This chain joins TRBV19 and TRBJ2-7, with D perhaps matching TRBD2 (5 bases). Looked up from germline, CDR1 is LNHDA and CDR2 is SQIVND (reference sequence). This CDR3 contains 13 residues. V lost 5 bases and J 0 bases, leaving 8 bases between the germline ends. The CDR3 nucleotides read TGTGCCAGTAGTTGGGAGAGCTCCTACGAGCAGTACTTC. Its translation is CASSWESSYEQYF.

The chain uses TRBV19 and TRBJ2-5; TRBD1 agrees at 10 bases. Germline values: CDR1 LNHDA, CDR2 SQIVND (reference sequence). V gave up 3 bases and J gave up 5 bases; unmatched junction bases: 6. The CDR3 loop spans 15 amino acids. The CDR3, as DNA: TGTGCCAGTAGTATTGGGACAGGGGTTCGGGAGACCCAGTACTTC. Encoded protein: CASSIGTGVRETQYF.

The chain has TRBV3-1 (or the pseudogene TRBV3-2) and TRBJ2-3; D ambiguous. V shed 6 bases and J shed 1 base, with 11 bases lying between them. Germline lookup yields CDR1 LGHDT and CDR2 YNNKEL (reference sequence). The CDR3 is made up of 14 amino acids. The CDR3 spells CASSQISGTDTQYF. In nucleotides, the CDR3 is TGTGCCAGCAGTCAGATCAGCGGCACAGATACGCAGTATTTT.

This rearrangement joins TRBV24-1 to TRBJ1-2; 9 nucleotides agree with TRBD1. CDR1 and CDR2 (germline): KGHDR, SFDVKD. The J segment lost 6 bases and the V segment lost 7 bases, leaving 11 bases of the junction unmatched. The CDR3 is 15 amino acids. Here the CDR3 DNA reads TGTGCCACCAGCCTCCCCCTCGGGACAGGGAATGGCTACACCTTC. Encoded protein: CATSLPLGTGNGYTF.

The gene calls are TRBV10-3 and TRBJ2-7; D may be TRBD1 (6 bases). V was clipped by 6 bases and J by 5 bases, with 14 bases between them. Germline V gene data show CDR1 as ENHRY and CDR2 as SYGVKD. The CDR3 is 13 residues long. CDR3: CAIRQGGSDEQYF. The CDR3 DNA is TGTGCCATCAGACAGGGTGGGTCCGACGAGCAGTACTTC.

The rearrangement links TRBV3-1 (or the pseudogene TRBV3-2) to TRBJ2-2; D uncertain. The CDR3 loop spans 12 amino acids. Germline-derived CDR1 and CDR2 are LGHDT and YNNKEL (reference sequence). The V and J ends lost 2 bases and 6 bases respectively, with 4 bases between them. The CDR3 region has the DNA TGTGCCAGCAGCCAACGCGCCGGGGAGCTGTTTTTT. It codes for CASSQRAGELFF.

The gene calls are TRBV2 and TRBJ2-7; D uncertain. The V end lost 8 bases, the J end lost 5 bases, and 10 bases lay between the germline ends. Germline V gives CDR1 SNHLY, CDR2 FYNNEI. The CDR3 has 11 amino acids. CDR3 in DNA: TGTGCCAGCTCCTCTCGGGACGAGCAGTACTTC. Translated: CASSSRDEQYF.

This clone was counted a single time. The genes are TRBV5-5 and TRBJ1-5; 7 positions agree with TRBD1. The CDR3 consists of 14 residues. Germline V gene data show CDR1 as SGHKS and CDR2 as YYEKEE (reference sequence). V lost 3 bases and J lost 6; bases outside the gene matches: 6. The CDR3 DNA reads as TGTGCCAGCAGCTCCGGGACAGTAGGTCAGCCCCAGCATTTT. Protein product: CASSSGTVGQPQHF.

J is TRBJ1-5 and V is TRBV19; D is uncertain. Germline CDR1 and CDR2: LNHDA and SQIVND (reference sequence). The V gene lost 3 bases and the J gene lost 4 bases, with 13 bases spanning the gap. The CDR3 sequence is 15 residues long. The CDR3 is CASSIREIGNQPQHF. CDR3 DNA sequence: TGTGCCAGTAGTATTCGGGAAATTGGAAATCAGCCCCAGCATTTT. The full variable domain, completed using reference TRBV19 and TRBJ1-5, is DGGITQSPKYLFRKEGQNVTLSCEQNLNHDAMYWYRQDPGQGLRLIYYSQIVNDFQKGDIAEGYSVSREKKESFPLTVTSAQKNPTAFYLCASSIREIGNQPQHFGDGTRLSIL.

The chain uses TRBV29-1 and TRBJ2-1; TRBD2 agrees at 16 bases. The germline gives CDR1 SQVTM, CDR2 ANQGSEA. The J segment lost 15 bases and the V segment lost 7 bases, leaving 15 bases of the junction unmatched. There are 15 residues in the CDR3. The CDR3 DNA is TGCAGCGCGCGATCGGGACTAGCGGGAGGGCCTCCCCCGTTCTTC. It specifies CSARSGLAGGPPPFF.

The chain joins TRBV2 to TRBJ2-1; possibly TRBD2 for D (6 bases). There are 13 residues in the CDR3. Germline CDR1 reads SNHLY; CDR2 reads FYNNEI. The ends were cut back, 5 bases at V and 6 bases at J, with 11 bases in the middle. CDR3 amino acids: CASSLGRPNEQFF. CDR3 in DNA: TGTGCCAGCAGTCTTGGGAGGCCCAATGAGCAGTTCTTC.

The chain couples TRBV7-6 to TRBJ2-7; D is possibly TRBD1 (5 bases). CDR3 size: 13 residues. Germline-derived CDR1 and CDR2 are SGHVS and FNYEAQ. With 5 bases removed from V and 5 bases from J, the gap between germline ends came to 13 bases. In DNA form, the CDR3 reads TGTGCCAGCAGCCTTATGGTAGGGGACGAGCAGTACTTC. Amino acids: CASSLMVGDEQYF. The full variable domain, with the rest looked up from reference TRBV7-6 and TRBJ2-7, is GAGVSQSPRYKVTKRGQDVALRCDPISGHVSLYWYRQALGQGPEFLTYFNYEAQQDKSGLPNDRFSAERPEGSISTLTIQRTEQRDSAMYRCASSLMVGDEQYFGPGTRLTVT.

This chain joins TRBV18 and TRBJ2-1, with D uncertain. CDR1 and CDR2 (germline): KGHSH, LQKENI. Between the trimmed V and J ends, which lost 2 bases and 8 bases, there was a span of 13 bases. The CDR3 loop spans 14 amino acids. CDR3 in amino acids: CASSPGTISDEQFF. For the CDR3, the DNA is TGTGCCAGCTCACCAGGAACGATAAGCGATGAGCAGTTCTTC. Combining the CDR3 with reference TRBV18 and TRBJ2-1 gives the whole variable domain NAGVMQNPRHLVRRRGQEARLRCSPMKGHSHVYWYRQLPEEGLKFMVYLQKENIIDESGMPKERFSAEFPKEGPSILRIQQVVRGDSAAYFCASSPGTISDEQFFGPGTRLTVL.

This clone has a single count. The V call is TRBV19, the J call TRBJ2-7; 7 bases agree with TRBD1. This CDR3 spans 17 amino acids. Germline V gene data show CDR1 as LNHDA and CDR2 as SQIVND (reference sequence). The J segment lost 3 bases and the V segment lost 4 bases, leaving 15 bases of the junction unmatched. As DNA, the CDR3 is TGTGCCAGTAGTAAGGGACATGGGACAGCCGAGTACTACGAGCAGTACTTC. Translation gives CASSKGHGTAEYYEQYF.

V is TRBV7-6 and J is TRBJ2-3, with 13 bases matching TRBD2. The V gene's germline CDR1 is SGHVS and CDR2 FNYEAQ. Trimming cost V 0 bases and J 5 bases; bases outside gene matches: 5. The CDR3 loop spans 17 amino acids. The DNA for the CDR3 is TGTGCCAGCAGCTTAGCCGGGGGACTAGCGGGAAGAGATACGCAGTATTTT. Translating gives CASSLAGGLAGRDTQYF.

The V and J genes are TRBV19 and TRBJ1-6; 9 bases fit TRBD1. V shed 4 bases and J 9 bases; nucleotides not matched to a gene: 4. The germline V gene encodes CDR1 LNHDA and CDR2 SQIVND (reference sequence). The CDR3 has 14 amino acids. CDR3 region: CASSTDRGISPLHF. Here the CDR3 DNA reads TGTGCCAGTAGTACGGACAGGGGTATTTCACCCCTCCACTTT.